These 19 T cell receptor beta chains originate from one sample sequenced in a study of STAT5B mutations in CD4+ large granular lymphocyte leukemia. Sequencing used immunoSEQ multiplex PCR; TCRdb keeps in-frame clones, though not all of them. The table includes roughly 30,000 clones, about two thirds detected once. Sequenced material: CD4+ T cells from blood buffy coats. These receptors all stem from a human donor in good health.

The chain has TRBV6-6 and TRBJ1-1; D unclear. From germline, CDR1 is MNHNY and CDR2 SVGAGI (reference sequence). CDR3 length equals 13 residues. The ends were cut back, 7 bases at V and 1 base at J, with 10 bases in the middle. CDR3 sequence: CASNEQSNTEAFF. CDR3 nucleotide sequence: TGTGCCAGCAACGAGCAATCGAACACTGAAGCTTTCTTT.

DNA of the CDR3: TGTGCCAGCAGCCCTGTAGGCACAGATACGCAGTATTTT. As protein: CASSPVGTDTQYF. This sequence joins TRBV5-4 and TRBJ2-3; D unresolved. Trimming removed 4 bases at V and 1 base at J, with 7 bases between. From germline, CDR1 is SGHNT and CDR2 YYREEE (reference sequence). The CDR3 has 13 amino acids.

V and J are TRBV11-2 and TRBJ2-3; 7 bases agree with TRBD1. This CDR3 is built from 15 residues. Per the germline V gene, CDR1 is SGHAT and CDR2 is FQNNGV. Trimming at V came to 3 bases and at J to 1 base, leaving 4 bases not matched to a gene. The CDR3 DNA reads as TGTGCCAGCAGCTTTAGGGGGCTAGGCACAGATACGCAGTATTTT. Its translation: CASSFRGLGTDTQYF.

This clone appeared a few times. V gene TRBV12-5 combines with J gene TRBJ1-1; no definite D call. CDR3 length: 11 amino acids. V lost 6 bases, J lost 1 base, and 3 bases lay in between. Germline lookup yields CDR1 LGHNT and CDR2 FRNRAP. CDR3 DNA: TGTGCTAGTGGAACGAACACTGAAGCTTTCTTT. This codes for CASGTNTEAFF.

A remark on this clone: At one end, the junction sequence differs from germline, possibly due to a read error. This chain connects TRBV7-7 to TRBJ2-3; weak D call: TRBD1 (5 bases). The germline V gene encodes CDR1 SSHAT and CDR2 FNYEAQ (reference sequence). This CDR3 is built from 14 residues. The CDR3 sequence is CASSLQASTDTQYF. The CDR3 DNA reads as TGTGCTAGCAGCTTACAGGCTAGCACAGATACGCAGTATTTT.

This clone was counted once. J is TRBJ1-4 and V is TRBV4-1; 8 nucleotides align to TRBD1. Germline V gene data show CDR1 as MGHRA and CDR2 as YSYEKL. With 8 bases clipped from V and 8 bases from J, the junction kept 13 bases outside the gene matches. CDR3 length equals 15 residues. CDR3 sequence (DNA): TGCGCCAGCGGAATGACCGACAGGGGTATGGAAAAACTGTTTTTT. Its protein is CASGMTDRGMEKLFF.

This clone showed up just once. This rearrangement joins TRBV6-1 to TRBJ2-6, with D possibly TRBD1 on 5 matching bases. The CDR3 sequence is 14 residues long. The germline V gene encodes CDR1 MNHNS and CDR2 SASEGT. The CDR3 sequence: CAQGVPPGANVLTF. In DNA form, the CDR3 reads TGTGCTCAAGGGGTCCCCCCTGGGGCCAACGTCCTGACTTTC.

This chain joins TRBV5-6 and TRBJ2-4; D is undetermined. This CDR3 region has 15 residues. The V end was cut by 0 bases, the J end by 0 bases, with 7 bases between. Germline lookup yields CDR1 SGHDT and CDR2 YYEEEE. The CDR3 protein is CASSLADLAKNIQYF. In DNA form, the CDR3 reads TGTGCCAGCAGCTTGGCCGACTTAGCCAAAAACATTCAGTACTTC.

DNA of the CDR3: TGTGCCAGCAGCTTGACTTTATCCTACAATGAGCAGTTCTTC. Translation: CASSLTLSYNEQFF. This chain joins TRBV5-6 and TRBJ2-1; D remains unclear. The CDR3 length is 14 residues. V was trimmed by 1 base and J by 1 base, leaving 6 bases between them. CDR1 is SGHDT and CDR2 is YYEEEE in the germline V gene.

This clone appeared a single time. The chain has TRBV7-9 and TRBJ1-6, with 8 bases lining up with TRBD1. V was clipped by 5 bases and J by 3 bases; unmatched bases: 6. This CDR3 is built from 16 residues. Germline assignment: CDR1 SEHNR and CDR2 FQNEAQ (reference sequence). Here the CDR3 reads CASSDPGGLYNSPLHF. The CDR3 region has the DNA TGTGCCAGCAGCGATCCAGGGGGCCTCTATAATTCACCCCTCCACTTT.

CDR3: CATQSGGAWETQYF. The CDR3 DNA reads as TGTGCCACTCAGAGCGGGGGGGCTTGGGAGACCCAGTACTTC. The chain carries TRBV7-2 and TRBJ2-5; 10 positions match TRBD2. J gave up 5 bases and V 10 bases, and 10 bases lay outside the gene matches. CDR3 length: 14 residues. Germline values: CDR1 SGHTA, CDR2 FQGNSA.

The chain uses TRBV10-3 and TRBJ2-5, with D possibly called TRBD1 or TRBD2 (5 bases each). The CDR3 totals 14 residues. Trimming cost V 8 bases and J 0 bases, with 13 bases left between them. Germline lookup yields CDR1 ENHRY and CDR2 SYGVKD. This CDR3 reads CAIGQGPYQETQYF. DNA for the CDR3: TGTGCCATCGGGCAGGGACCCTACCAAGAGACCCAGTACTTC.

The V call is TRBV30, the J call TRBJ1-5; D remains ambiguous. Trimming shortened V by 0 bases and J by 1 base, and 4 bases separated the two germline ends. The germline CDR1 and CDR2 sequences are GTSNPN and SVGIG (reference sequence). The CDR3 has 13 residues. CDR3 loop: CAWSVQSNQPQHF. CDR3 nucleotides: TGTGCCTGGAGTGTTCAGAGCAATCAGCCCCAGCATTTT.

The chain recombines TRBV5-1 with TRBJ2-7, with 9 bases identical to TRBD1. Trimming took 4 bases from V and 4 from J; bases not matched to a gene: 9. The CDR3 has 15 amino acids. CDR1 and CDR2 (germline): SGHRS, YFSETQ. In DNA form, the CDR3 reads TGCGCCAGCAGCGCGGGGACAGGGCATTCGTACGAGCAGTACTTC. Translation gives CASSAGTGHSYEQYF. Together with reference TRBV5-1 and TRBJ2-7, the CDR3 gives the full variable domain: KAGVTQTPRYLIKTRGQQVTLSCSPISGHRSVSWYQQTPGQGLQFLFEYFSETQRNKGNFPGRFSGRQFSNSRSEMNVSTLELGDSALYLCASSAGTGHSYEQYFGPGTRLTVT.

The gene calls are TRBV5-1 and TRBJ2-1; D is perhaps TRBD1 or TRBD2 (5 bases each). Per the germline V gene, CDR1 is SGHRS and CDR2 is YFSETQ. Trimming shortened V by 0 bases and J by 4 bases, and 14 bases separated the two germline ends. This CDR3 region has 16 residues. DNA of the CDR3: TGCGCCAGCAGCTTGGGAACGGGGCAGAATTACAATGAGCAGTTCTTC. Protein: CASSLGTGQNYNEQFF.

The chain combines TRBV4-1 with TRBJ2-7, with 7 bases lining up with TRBD1. Germline CDR1 is MGHRA and CDR2 is YSYEKL. The CDR3 length is 18 residues. V lost 0 bases and J lost 0; bases outside the gene matches: 11. The DNA of the CDR3 is TGCGCCAGCAGCCAAGATATTACGGCGACAGGGAGCTCCTACGAGCAGTACTTC. This codes for CASSQDITATGSSYEQYF.

The chain has TRBV5-6 and TRBJ2-7; D remains ambiguous. V dropped 5 bases and J dropped 5 bases, with 11 bases sitting between them. Germline loops: CDR1 SGHDT, CDR2 YYEEEE. The CDR3 has 12 amino acids. CDR3 amino acids: CASSYRWDEQYF. The CDR3 DNA is TGTGCCAGCAGTTATCGATGGGACGAGCAGTACTTC.

The V and J genes are TRBV29-1 and TRBJ1-2, with 10 nucleotides matching TRBD1. The CDR3 runs to 14 residues. J was trimmed by 8 bases and V by 3 bases; bases with no gene match: 9. Per germline, CDR1 SQVTM and CDR2 ANQGSEA. The CDR3 coding sequence is TGCAGCGTTGACCCAGACAGGGGGCCTGAGGGCTACACCTTC. Protein sequence: CSVDPDRGPEGYTF.

The chain links TRBV19 to TRBJ2-3; weak D call: TRBD2 (6 bases). The CDR3 loop spans 15 amino acids. Germline CDR1 and CDR2: LNHDA and SQIVND (reference sequence). V shed 2 bases and J shed 3 bases, with 12 bases lying between them. This CDR3 is CASSISGGETDTQYF. The CDR3 nucleotides are TGTGCCAGTAGTATATCGGGCGGGGAAACAGATACGCAGTATTTT.